A single sample is the source of the 10 T cell receptor beta chains below, sequenced in a study of T-cell reconstitution after alpha-beta-depleted transplantation in children (dated by TCRdb to the mid-2010s). The library was produced with PCR. The instrument given in TCRdb is Illumina HiSeq 2500. To normalize quantification of the TCRbeta repertoire, the TCR libraries were built with molecular barcoding that relied on unique molecular identifiers. TCRdb's own reprocessing of the public reads used fastp at Q25 and MiXCR and kept productive beta chains. CDR3 protein duplicates are merged, each entry listing the most common genes and DNA. A total of some 240,000 distinct CDR3 sequences appear in this sample, roughly a tenth of them only once. The ten largest make up 5% to 5.5% of the sample. The starting material was PBMCs from the stem cell graft donor, obtained from the stem cell graft. The origin of the receptors is a human donor who donated a stem cell graft to a child with SCID.

This chain links TRBV7-9 with TRBJ2-5, with TRBD2 matching 8 bases. Trimming at V came to 5 bases and at J to 5 bases, leaving 7 bases not matched to a gene. The CDR3 extends over 14 amino acids. CDR1 and CDR2 from the germline V gene are SEHNR and FQNEAQ (reference sequence). The CDR3 nucleotides are TGTGCCAGCAGCGGCCGCGGGGGGCGGGAGACCCAGTACTTC. Its translation is CASSGRGGRETQYF.

The V gene is TRBV6-2 or TRBV6-3, the J gene TRBJ1-2, with D unclear. The V end lost 0 bases, the J end lost 7 bases, and 15 bases lay between the germline ends. This CDR3 spans 15 amino acids. Germline assignment: CDR1 MNHEY and CDR2 SVGEGT. CDR3 sequence: CASSYSAISIGGYTF. CDR3 nucleotide sequence: TGTGCCAGCAGTTACTCGGCCATTTCAATCGGTGGCTACACCTTC.

This clonotype was detected many times. The CDR3 DNA sequence: TGTGCCAGCAGCTTAGGAGTCTGGGACTCCTCCTACAATGAGCAGTTCTTC. Its translation is CASSLGVWDSSYNEQFF. The chain links TRBV7-6 to TRBJ2-1, with D possibly being TRBD2 (6 bases). The germline CDR1 and CDR2 sequences are SGHVS and FNYEAQ. Deletions cut 1 base from V and 0 bases from J, with 13 bases between. The CDR3 totals 17 residues. Looking up the rest from reference TRBV7-6 and TRBJ2-1 gives the full variable domain: GAGVSQSPRYKVTKRGQDVALRCDPISGHVSLYWYRQALGQGPEFLTYFNYEAQQDKSGLPNDRFSAERPEGSISTLTIQRTEQRDSAMYRCASSLGVWDSSYNEQFFGPGTRLTVL.

This clonotype was recorded at least ten times. The chain combines TRBV4-3 with TRBJ2-1, with no clear D. The V gene's germline CDR1 is LGHNA and CDR2 YSLEER. The CDR3 is 15 residues long. V was trimmed by 0 bases and J by 15 bases, leaving 21 bases between them. CDR3 sequence: CASSQDIHRASLRFF. The CDR3 region has the DNA TGCGCCAGCAGCCAAGATATCCACCGGGCTAGTTTGAGGTTCTTC.

The rearrangement uses TRBV12-3 or TRBV12-4 and TRBJ1-4; D gene ambiguous. The CDR3 sequence is 14 residues long. Trimming cost V 7 bases and J 0 bases, with 9 bases left between them. The CDR3 nucleotides are TGTGCCAGCAAGCAGACTGCAACTAATGAAAAACTGTTTTTT. This translates into CASKQTATNEKLFF.

This clonotype came up many times. The J gene is TRBJ2-2, the V gene TRBV2; D is perhaps TRBD1 (5 bases). V was shortened by 4 bases and J by 5 bases, with 11 bases between the two germline ends. The germline V gene encodes CDR1 SNHLY and CDR2 FYNNEI. This CDR3 spans 14 amino acids. The CDR3 sequence is CASSGQGTTGELFF. The CDR3 DNA is TGTGCCAGCAGTGGCCAGGGCACGACCGGGGAGCTGTTTTTT.

Many counts were recorded for this clonotype. The chain recombines TRBV15 with TRBJ1-2; TRBD1 might be the D (5 bases). V dropped 1 base and J dropped 1 base, with 10 bases sitting between them. This CDR3 is 15 amino acids long. Germline lookup yields CDR1 LNHNV and CDR2 YYDKDF (reference sequence). The CDR3: CATSRAGADNYGYTF. As DNA, the CDR3 is TGTGCCACCAGCAGAGCCGGGGCCGATAACTATGGCTACACCTTC. The complete variable domain, with remaining parts taken from reference TRBV15 and TRBJ1-2, reads DAMVIQNPRYQVTQFGKPVTLSCSQTLNHNVMYWYQQKSSQAPKLLFHYYDKDFNNEADTPDNFQSRRPNTSFCFLDIRSPGLGDTAMYLCATSRAGADNYGYTFGSGTRLTVV.

Many counts were recorded for this clonotype. This chain joins TRBV12-3 or TRBV12-4 and TRBJ1-5, with 11 bases that match TRBD1. V was clipped by 5 bases and J by 5 bases; unmatched bases: 2. The CDR3 sequence is 14 residues long. The DNA of the CDR3 is TGTGCCAGCAGTCGGACAGGGGGCTATCAGCCCCAGCATTTT. Its translation is CASSRTGGYQPQHF.

This clonotype was found a few times. This chain links TRBV14 with TRBJ2-5; TRBD2 agrees at 7 bases. The length of the CDR3 is 16 residues. The J segment lost 0 bases and the V segment lost 4 bases, leaving 8 bases of the junction unmatched. Germline V gives CDR1 SGHDN, CDR2 FVKESK. This CDR3 reads CASSPLGGGYQETQYF. The CDR3 region has the DNA TGTGCCAGCAGCCCATTGGGGGGGGGATACCAAGAGACCCAGTACTTC.

This clonotype came up many times. This chain links TRBV28 with TRBJ2-1; D not certain. The V gene's germline CDR1 is MDHEN and CDR2 SYDVKM. The CDR3 length is 12 residues. V was clipped by 6 bases and J by 3 bases, with 6 bases between them. CDR3 in DNA: TGTGCCAGCAGGTTTGGCTACAATGAGCAGTTCTTC. Translated, it gives CASRFGYNEQFF.